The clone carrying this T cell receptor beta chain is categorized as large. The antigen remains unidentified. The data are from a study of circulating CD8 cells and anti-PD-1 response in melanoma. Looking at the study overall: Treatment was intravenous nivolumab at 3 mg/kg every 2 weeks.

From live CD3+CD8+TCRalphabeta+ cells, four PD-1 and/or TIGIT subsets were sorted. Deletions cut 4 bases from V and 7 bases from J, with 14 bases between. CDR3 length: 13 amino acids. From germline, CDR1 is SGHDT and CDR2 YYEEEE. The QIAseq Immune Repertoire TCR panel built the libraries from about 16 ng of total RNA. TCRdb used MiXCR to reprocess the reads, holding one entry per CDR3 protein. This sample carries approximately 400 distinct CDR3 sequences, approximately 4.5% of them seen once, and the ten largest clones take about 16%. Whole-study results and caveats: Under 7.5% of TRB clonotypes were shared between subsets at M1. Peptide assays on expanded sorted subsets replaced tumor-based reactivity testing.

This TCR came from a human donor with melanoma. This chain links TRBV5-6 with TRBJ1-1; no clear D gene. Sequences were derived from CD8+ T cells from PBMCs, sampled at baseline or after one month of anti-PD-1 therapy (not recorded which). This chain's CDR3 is CASSPENSNEAFF. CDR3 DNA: TGTGCCAGCAGCCCGGAAAACAGCAATGAAGCTTTCTTT.